This T cell receptor beta chain was identified in a study of cytomegalovirus exposure and HLA in healthy donors. Findings and caveats of the study: A later analysis showed TCR association rates differing by HLA locus, peaking at DRB1 and lowest at HLA-C.

Per the germline V gene, CDR1 is LGHNT and CDR2 is FRNRAP. The ends were cut back, 7 bases at V and 7 bases at J, with 11 bases in the middle. This CDR3 comprises 12 residues. As for this clone: Its antigen is undetermined.

Use of 60 Vbeta and 13 Jbeta primers characterized the PCR. Data came from immunoSEQ multiplex PCR; TCRdb stores just in-frame clones and leaves some out. Of some 160,000 clones in the sample, 65% to 80% were seen once. This TCR derives from a woman between 40 and 55 years old in good health and CMV-seropositive. Source material: PBMCs. The chain combines TRBV12-5 with TRBJ1-5, with D tentatively TRBD1 (6 bases). The CDR3 loop reads CASARDIQPQHF. The CDR3 nucleotides read TGTGCTAGTGCCCGGGACATCCAGCCCCAGCATTTT.